A selection of T cell receptor beta chains follows, all from one sample in a study of vaccination and CD4 T cells after COVID-19. These receptors have no known antigen. TCRdb fed the PCR reads into MiXCR, producing one record per CDR3 protein. The sample has roughly 24,000 distinct CDR3 sequences; 45% to 65% are singletons. The specimen was CD4+ T cells from blood, cultured in vitro. The receptors shown here come from a human donor who had recovered from COVID-19. Each CDR3 is given with its conserved first and last residue. D genes are given only for firm matches. The size of a clone is reported for some rows only, either as once, few or many, or as a class for expanded clones.

clone_size j_call v_call d_call cdr3_nt cdr3_aa
NA TRBJ1-2 TRBV20-1 NA TGCAGTGTGGCGGAGAAGGGCTATGGCTACACCTTC CSVAEKGYGYTF
few TRBJ1-2 TRBV28 NA TGTGCCAGCAGTTTGATAAGACGGAACTATGGCTACACCTTC CASSLIRRNYGYTF
NA TRBJ2-3 TRBV4-2 NA TGTGCCAGCAGCCTCTCGGGGGTTCTAGCCCACACAGATACGCAGTATTTT CASSLSGVLAHTDTQYF
NA TRBJ2-7 TRBV30 NA TGTGCCTGGAGTGTAAGTCTTTACTACGAGCAGTACTTC CAWSVSLYYEQYF
NA TRBJ1-1 TRBV7-2 TRBD1 TGTGCCAGCAGCTCCTACCCCGAATGGACAGGTGAAGCTTTCTTT CASSSYPEWTGEAFF
few TRBJ1-4 TRBV27 NA TGTGCCAGCAGGGACCTAGGTGGAGCTAATGAAAAACTGTTTTTT CASRDLGGANEKLFF
NA TRBJ1-5 TRBV20-1 TRBD1 TGCAGTGCTACGACCGGGACAGGGCCTTATAGCAATCAGCCCCAGCATTTT CSATTGTGPYSNQPQHF
NA TRBJ2-7 TRBV6-1 TRBD2 TGTGCCAGCTATAACGAGGCGGGAGTAGGGGAGCAGTACTTC CASYNEAGVGEQYF
NA TRBJ1-2 TRBV28 NA TGTGCCAGCAGGGACCGGGGTAACTATGGCTACACCTTC CASRDRGNYGYTF
NA TRBJ2-7 TRBV6-1 TRBD2 TGTGCCAGCAGTCCAAAGGGCACTAGCGGGGGATACGAGCAGTACTTC CASSPKGTSGGYEQYF
few TRBJ1-5 TRBV2 NA TGTGCCAGCGGAGACAGAAGAAACAATCAGCCCCAGCATTTT CASGDRRNNQPQHF
NA TRBJ1-1 TRBV29-1 NA TGCAGCGTTGTTAGACAACGATACAACACTGAAGCTTTCTTT CSVVRQRYNTEAFF
NA TRBJ2-2 TRBV20-1 TRBD2 TGCAGTGCTAGAAGTGGGGGGGGCGGGGAGCTGTTTTTT CSARSGGGGELFF
NA TRBJ1-2 TRBV12-3/TRBV12-4 TRBD1 TGTGCCAGCAGGGGACAGTTCTATGGCTACACCTTC CASRGQFYGYTF
NA TRBJ2-1 TRBV20-1 NA TGCAGTGCTAGAGAGTCGACATACTACAATGAGCAGTTCTTC CSARESTYYNEQFF
NA TRBJ2-1 TRBV28 TRBD2 TGTGCCAGCAGTATCTTAGCGGGAGGGCCGGGCAATGAGCAGTTCTTC CASSILAGGPGNEQFF
NA TRBJ1-5 TRBV19 NA TGTGCCAGTAGTACAACCTATAGCAATCAGCCCCAGCATTTT CASSTTYSNQPQHF
NA TRBJ2-3 TRBV19 TRBD2 TGTGCCAGTAGTATTGCGGGAGGCACAGATACGCAGTATTTT CASSIAGGTDTQYF
NA TRBJ2-1 TRBV7-2 NA TGTGCCAGCAGCTTATTCGGACTTAGCTCCTACAATGAGCAGTTCTTC CASSLFGLSSYNEQFF
NA TRBJ1-5 TRBV12-3/TRBV12-4 TRBD1 TGTGCCAGCAGCCCCGGGACAGGGGGAAATTTCCAGCCCCAGCATTTT CASSPGTGGNFQPQHF
few TRBJ1-1 TRBV7-7 NA TGTGCTAGCAGCAAGACAGGGAACACTGAAGCTTTCTTT CASSKTGNTEAFF
NA TRBJ2-5 TRBV7-8 NA TGTGCCAGCAGCTCCAATAGGGGAGAGACCCAGTACTTC CASSSNRGETQYF
NA TRBJ1-5 TRBV20-1 TRBD1 TGCAGTGCTAGAAAGGACAGGGACAATCAGCCCCAGCATTTT CSARKDRDNQPQHF
few TRBJ1-2 TRBV7-9 NA TGTGCCAGCAGCTTAAGGGGGTCGGACTATGGCTACACCTTC CASSLRGSDYGYTF
few TRBJ1-2 TRBV28 NA TGTGCCAGCATCCTGACAGCGAATACGTATGGCTACACCTTC CASILTANTYGYTF
once TRBJ1-1 TRBV20-1 TRBD1 TGCAGTGCTAGGGGACAGGGGGCGTTCTGGGCTGAAGCTTTCTTT CSARGQGAFWAEAFF
NA TRBJ2-1 TRBV11-3 NA TGTGCCAGCAGCTTACCAGCCAGTGGGGGTTGGCAGTTCTTC CASSLPASGGWQFF
few TRBJ1-2 TRBV6-2/TRBV6-3 TRBD1 TGTGCCAGCAGCAAGCCGGACAGGGTCGGTGGAAATAACTATGGCTACACCTTC CASSKPDRVGGNNYGYTF
NA TRBJ2-3 TRBV7-8 TRBD2 TGTGCCAGCTGGATGGGACTAAGCACAGATACGCAGTATTTT CASWMGLSTDTQYF
few TRBJ2-2 TRBV7-8 TRBD1 TGTGCCAGCAGCTCTGGACAGGGGGCCGGGGAGCTGTTTTTT CASSSGQGAGELFF
NA TRBJ1-6 TRBV19 NA TGTGCCAGTAGTATACCCGACAGCGCTAATTCACCCCTCCACTTT CASSIPDSANSPLHF
NA TRBJ1-6 TRBV10-3 TRBD1 TGTGCCTCTACCGGGACAGGGGAATCACCCCTCCACTTT CASTGTGESPLHF
NA TRBJ1-1 TRBV18 NA TGTGCCAGCTCACCCGCGAGGGGCGCGATTGAAGCTTTCTTT CASSPARGAIEAFF